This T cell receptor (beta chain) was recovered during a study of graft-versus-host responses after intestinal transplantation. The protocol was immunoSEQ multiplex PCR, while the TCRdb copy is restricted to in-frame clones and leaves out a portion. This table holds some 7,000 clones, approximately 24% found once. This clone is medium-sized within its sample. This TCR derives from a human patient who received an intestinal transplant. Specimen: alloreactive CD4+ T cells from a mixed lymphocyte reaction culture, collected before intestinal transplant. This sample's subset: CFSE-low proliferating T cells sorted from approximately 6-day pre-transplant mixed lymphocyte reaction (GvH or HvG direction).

The CDR3 DNA sequence: TGTGCCATCAGTGGACAGAATGAGCAGTTCTTC. Its protein is CAISGQNEQFF. The chain has TRBV10-3 and TRBJ2-1; possible D gene TRBD1, 5 bases. V lost 4 bases, J lost 7 bases, and 5 bases lay in between. This CDR3 has 11 residues. The germline CDR1 and CDR2 sequences are ENHRY and SYGVKD.